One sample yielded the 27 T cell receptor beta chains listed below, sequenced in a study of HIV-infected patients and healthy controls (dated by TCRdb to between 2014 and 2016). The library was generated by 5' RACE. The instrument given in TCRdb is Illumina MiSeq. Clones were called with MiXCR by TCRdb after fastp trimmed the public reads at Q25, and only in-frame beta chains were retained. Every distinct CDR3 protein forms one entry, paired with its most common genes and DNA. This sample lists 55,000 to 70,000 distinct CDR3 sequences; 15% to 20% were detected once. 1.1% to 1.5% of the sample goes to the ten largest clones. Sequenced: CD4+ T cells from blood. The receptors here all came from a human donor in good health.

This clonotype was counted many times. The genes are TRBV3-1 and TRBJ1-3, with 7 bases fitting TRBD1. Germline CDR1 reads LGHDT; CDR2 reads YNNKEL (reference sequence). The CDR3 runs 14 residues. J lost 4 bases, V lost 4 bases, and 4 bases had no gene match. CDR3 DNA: TGTGCCAGCAGCCTGACAGGGAAAGGAAACACCATATATTTT. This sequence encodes CASSLTGKGNTIYF.

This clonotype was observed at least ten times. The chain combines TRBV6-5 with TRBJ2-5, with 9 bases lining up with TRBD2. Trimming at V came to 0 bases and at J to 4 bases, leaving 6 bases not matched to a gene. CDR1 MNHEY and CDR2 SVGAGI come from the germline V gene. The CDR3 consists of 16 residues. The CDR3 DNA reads TGTGCCAGCAGTTACTCATCGGGTAGCGGGGGAGAGACCCAGTACTTC. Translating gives CASSYSSGSGGETQYF.

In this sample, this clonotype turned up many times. In DNA, the CDR3 is TGTGCCATCAGTGAGCCCACCCGCGGGAGCTCCTACGAGCAGTACTTC. This translates into CAISEPTRGSSYEQYF. The chain couples TRBV10-3 to TRBJ2-7, with 7 bases matching TRBD2. The germline V gene has CDR1 ENHRY and CDR2 SYGVKD. V was pared by 2 bases and J by 0 bases, with 7 bases of the junction left unmatched. The CDR3 totals 16 residues.

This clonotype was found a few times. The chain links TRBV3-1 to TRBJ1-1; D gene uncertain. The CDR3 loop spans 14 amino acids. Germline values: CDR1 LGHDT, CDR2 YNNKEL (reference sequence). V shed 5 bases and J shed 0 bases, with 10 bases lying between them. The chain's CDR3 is CASSKKNMNTEAFF. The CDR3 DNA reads TGTGCCAGCAGCAAGAAAAATATGAACACTGAAGCTTTCTTT.

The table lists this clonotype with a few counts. The CDR3 sequence: CASSQGPAGGRDEQYF. CDR3 sequence (DNA): TGTGCCAGCAGCCAAGGACCTGCGGGAGGGCGTGACGAGCAGTACTTC. V is TRBV3-1 and J is TRBJ2-7, with TRBD2 matching 9 bases. Looked up from germline, CDR1 is LGHDT and CDR2 is YNNKEL (reference sequence). V lost 1 base and J lost 5; bases outside the gene matches: 9. This CDR3 spans 16 amino acids.

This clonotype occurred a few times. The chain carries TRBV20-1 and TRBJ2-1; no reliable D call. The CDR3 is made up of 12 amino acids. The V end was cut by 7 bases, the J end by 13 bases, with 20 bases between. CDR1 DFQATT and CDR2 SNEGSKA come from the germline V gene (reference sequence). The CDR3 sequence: CSVPKVGSRQFF. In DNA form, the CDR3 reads TGCAGTGTCCCGAAAGTGGGATCTAGACAGTTCTTC.

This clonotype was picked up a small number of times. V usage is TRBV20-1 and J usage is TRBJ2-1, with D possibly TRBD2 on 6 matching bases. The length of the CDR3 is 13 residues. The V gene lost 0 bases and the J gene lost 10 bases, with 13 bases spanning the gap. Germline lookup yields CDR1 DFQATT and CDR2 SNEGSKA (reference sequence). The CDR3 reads CSARDLLAREQFF. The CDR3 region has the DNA TGCAGTGCTAGAGATCTACTAGCTCGCGAGCAGTTCTTC.

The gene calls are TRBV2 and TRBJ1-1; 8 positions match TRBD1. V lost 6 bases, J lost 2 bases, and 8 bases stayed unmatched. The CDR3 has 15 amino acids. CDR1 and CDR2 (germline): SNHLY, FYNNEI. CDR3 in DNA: TGTGCCAGCAGGTATTCGGACAGGGAAAACACTGAAGCTTTCTTT. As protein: CASRYSDRENTEAFF.

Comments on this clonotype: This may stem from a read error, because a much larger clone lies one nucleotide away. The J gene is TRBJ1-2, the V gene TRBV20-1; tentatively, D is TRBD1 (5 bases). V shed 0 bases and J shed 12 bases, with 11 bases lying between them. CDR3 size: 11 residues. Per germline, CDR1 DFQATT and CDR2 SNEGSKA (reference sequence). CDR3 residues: CSARENRTHTF. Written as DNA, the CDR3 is TGCAGTGCTAGAGAGAACAGGACTCACACCTTC.

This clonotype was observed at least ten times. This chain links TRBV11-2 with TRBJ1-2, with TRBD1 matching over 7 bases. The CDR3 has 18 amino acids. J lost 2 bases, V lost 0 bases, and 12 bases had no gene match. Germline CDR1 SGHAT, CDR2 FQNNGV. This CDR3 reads CASSLDPPSGTVNYGYTF. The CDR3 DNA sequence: TGTGCCAGCAGCTTAGATCCCCCCTCTGGGACAGTGAACTATGGCTACACCTTC. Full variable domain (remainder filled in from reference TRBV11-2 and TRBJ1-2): EAGVAQSPRYKIIEKRQSVAFWCNPISGHATLYWYQQILGQGPKLLIQFQNNGVVDDSQLPKDRFSAERLKGVDSTLKIQPAKLEDSAVYLCASSLDPPSGTVNYGYTFGSGTRLTVV.

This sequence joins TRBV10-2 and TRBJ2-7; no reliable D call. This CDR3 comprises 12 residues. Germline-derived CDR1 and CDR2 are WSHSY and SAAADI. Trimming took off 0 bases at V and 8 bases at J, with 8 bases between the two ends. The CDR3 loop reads CASSESGAQQYF. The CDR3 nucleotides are TGCGCCAGCAGTGAGTCAGGAGCCCAGCAGTACTTC.

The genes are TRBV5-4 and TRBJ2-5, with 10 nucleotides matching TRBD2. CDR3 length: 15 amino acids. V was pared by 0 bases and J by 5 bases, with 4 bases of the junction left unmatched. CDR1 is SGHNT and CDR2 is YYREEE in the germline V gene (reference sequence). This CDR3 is CASSLVLAGTETQYF. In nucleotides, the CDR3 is TGTGCCAGCAGCTTGGTACTAGCGGGAACGGAGACCCAGTACTTC.

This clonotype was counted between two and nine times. The CDR3 loop reads CASSSRADTEAFF. The CDR3 nucleotides are TGCGCCAGCAGCTCGCGAGCCGACACTGAAGCTTTCTTT. J is TRBJ1-1 and V is TRBV5-1; the D is unclear. The germline CDR1 and CDR2 sequences are SGHRS and YFSETQ. Trimming pared 3 bases from V and 3 bases from J, leaving 9 bases between. There are 13 residues in the CDR3. The full variable domain, with the rest looked up from reference TRBV5-1 and TRBJ1-1, is KAGVTQTPRYLIKTRGQQVTLSCSPISGHRSVSWYQQTPGQGLQFLFEYFSETQRNKGNFPGRFSGRQFSNSRSEMNVSTLELGDSALYLCASSSRADTEAFFGQGTRLTVV.

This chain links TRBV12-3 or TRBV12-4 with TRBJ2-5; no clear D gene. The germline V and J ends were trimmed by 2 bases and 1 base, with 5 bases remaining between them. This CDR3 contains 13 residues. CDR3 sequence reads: CASSLPSQETQYF. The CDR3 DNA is TGTGCCAGCAGTTTACCCAGCCAAGAGACCCAGTACTTC.

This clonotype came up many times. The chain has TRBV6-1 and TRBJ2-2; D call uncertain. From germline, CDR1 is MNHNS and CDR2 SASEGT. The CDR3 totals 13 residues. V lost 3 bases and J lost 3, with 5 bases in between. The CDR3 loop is CASSEGYTGELFF. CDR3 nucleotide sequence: TGTGCCAGCAGTGAGGGATACACCGGGGAGCTGTTTTTT.

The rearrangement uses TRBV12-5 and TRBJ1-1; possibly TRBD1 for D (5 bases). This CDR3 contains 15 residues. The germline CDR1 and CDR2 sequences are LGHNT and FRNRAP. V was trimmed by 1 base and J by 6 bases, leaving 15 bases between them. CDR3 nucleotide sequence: TGTGCTAGTGGTTTGGCAACCGGGGGACCGTCTGAAGCTTTCTTT. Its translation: CASGLATGGPSEAFF.

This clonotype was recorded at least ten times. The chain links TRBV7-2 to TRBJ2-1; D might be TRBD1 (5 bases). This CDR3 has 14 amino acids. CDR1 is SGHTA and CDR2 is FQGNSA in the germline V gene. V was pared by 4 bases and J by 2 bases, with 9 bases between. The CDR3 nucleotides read TGTGCCAGCAGCTCAGGGTTCCCCTACAATGAGCAGTTCTTC. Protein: CASSSGFPYNEQFF. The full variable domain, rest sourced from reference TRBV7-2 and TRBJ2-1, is GAGVSQSPSNKVTEKGKDVELRCDPISGHTALYWYRQSLGQGLEFLIYFQGNSAPDKSGLPSDRFSAERTGGSVSTLTIQRTQQEDSAVYLCASSSGFPYNEQFFGPGTRLTVL.

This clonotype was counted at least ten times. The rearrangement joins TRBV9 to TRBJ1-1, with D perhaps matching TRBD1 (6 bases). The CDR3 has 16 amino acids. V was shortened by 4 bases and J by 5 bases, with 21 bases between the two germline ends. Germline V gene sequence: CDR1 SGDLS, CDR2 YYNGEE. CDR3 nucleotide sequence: TGTGCCAGCAGCACCCCAGAAGGGGGTTTGTCGACTGAAGCTTTCTTT. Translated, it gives CASSTPEGGLSTEAFF.

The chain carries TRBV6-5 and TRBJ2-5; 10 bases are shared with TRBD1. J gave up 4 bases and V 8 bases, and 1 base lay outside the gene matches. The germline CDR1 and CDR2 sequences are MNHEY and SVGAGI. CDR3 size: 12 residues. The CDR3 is CASRDRGETQYF. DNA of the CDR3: TGTGCCAGCCGGGACAGGGGAGAGACCCAGTACTTC.

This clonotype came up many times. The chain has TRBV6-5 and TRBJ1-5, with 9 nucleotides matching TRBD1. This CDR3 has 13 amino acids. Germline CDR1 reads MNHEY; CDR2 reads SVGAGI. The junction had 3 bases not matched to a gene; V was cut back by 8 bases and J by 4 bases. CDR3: CASRDRENQPQHF. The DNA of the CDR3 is TGTGCCAGCCGGGACAGGGAGAATCAGCCCCAGCATTTT.

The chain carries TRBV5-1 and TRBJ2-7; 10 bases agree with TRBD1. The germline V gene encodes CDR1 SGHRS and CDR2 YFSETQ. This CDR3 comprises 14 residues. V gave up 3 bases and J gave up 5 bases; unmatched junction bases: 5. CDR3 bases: TGCGCCAGCAGCTATGGACAGGGGGGCGACGAGCAGTACTTC. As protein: CASSYGQGGDEQYF.

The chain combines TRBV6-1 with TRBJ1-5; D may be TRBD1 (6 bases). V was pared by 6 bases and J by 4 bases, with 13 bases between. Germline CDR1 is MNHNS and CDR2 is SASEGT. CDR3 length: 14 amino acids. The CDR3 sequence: CASRLDRRNQPQHF. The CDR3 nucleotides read TGTGCCAGCAGACTTGACAGGAGGAATCAGCCCCAGCATTTT.

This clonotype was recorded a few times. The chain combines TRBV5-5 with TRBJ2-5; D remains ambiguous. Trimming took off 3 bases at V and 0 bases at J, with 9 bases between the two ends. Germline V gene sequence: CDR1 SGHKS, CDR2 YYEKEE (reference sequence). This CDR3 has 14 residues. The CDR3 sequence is CASSSVPYQETQYF. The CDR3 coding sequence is TGTGCCAGCAGCTCCGTCCCGTACCAAGAGACCCAGTACTTC.

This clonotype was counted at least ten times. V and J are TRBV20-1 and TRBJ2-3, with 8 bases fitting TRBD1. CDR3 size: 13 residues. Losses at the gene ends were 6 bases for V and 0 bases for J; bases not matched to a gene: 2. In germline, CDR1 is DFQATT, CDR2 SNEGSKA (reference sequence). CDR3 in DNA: TGCAGTGCCGGACAGGGTAGCACAGATACGCAGTATTTT. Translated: CSAGQGSTDTQYF.

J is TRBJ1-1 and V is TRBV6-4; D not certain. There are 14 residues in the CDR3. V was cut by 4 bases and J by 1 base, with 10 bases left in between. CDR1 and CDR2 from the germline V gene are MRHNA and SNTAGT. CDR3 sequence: CASSVTDGNTEAFF. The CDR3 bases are TGTGCCAGCAGTGTTACAGACGGGAACACTGAAGCTTTCTTT.

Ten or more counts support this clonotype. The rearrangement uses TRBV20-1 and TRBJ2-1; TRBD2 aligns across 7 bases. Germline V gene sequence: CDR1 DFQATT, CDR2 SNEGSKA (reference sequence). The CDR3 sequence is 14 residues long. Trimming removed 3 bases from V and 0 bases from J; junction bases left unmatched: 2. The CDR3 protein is CSARGGSSYNEQFF. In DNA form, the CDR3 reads TGCAGTGCTAGGGGAGGGAGCTCCTACAATGAGCAGTTCTTC.

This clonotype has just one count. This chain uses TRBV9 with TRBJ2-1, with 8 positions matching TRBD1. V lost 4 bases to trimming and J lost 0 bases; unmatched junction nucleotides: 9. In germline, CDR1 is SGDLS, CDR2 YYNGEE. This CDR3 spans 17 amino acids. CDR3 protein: CASSPFWTGRSYNEQFF. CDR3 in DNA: TGTGCCAGCAGCCCTTTCTGGACAGGGCGCTCCTACAATGAGCAGTTCTTC.